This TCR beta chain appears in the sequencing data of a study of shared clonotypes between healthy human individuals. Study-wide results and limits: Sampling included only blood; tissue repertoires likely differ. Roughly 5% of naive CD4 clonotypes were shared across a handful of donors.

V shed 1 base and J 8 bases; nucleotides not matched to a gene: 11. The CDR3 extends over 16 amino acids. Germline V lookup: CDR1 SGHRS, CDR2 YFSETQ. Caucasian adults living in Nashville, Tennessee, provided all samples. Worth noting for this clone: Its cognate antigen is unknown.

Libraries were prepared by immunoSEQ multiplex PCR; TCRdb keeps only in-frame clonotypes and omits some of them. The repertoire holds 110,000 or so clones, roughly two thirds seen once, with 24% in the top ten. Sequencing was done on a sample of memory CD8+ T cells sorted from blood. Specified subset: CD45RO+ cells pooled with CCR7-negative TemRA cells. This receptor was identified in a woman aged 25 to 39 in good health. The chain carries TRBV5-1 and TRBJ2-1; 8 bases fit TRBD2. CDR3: CASSLSQLADTHEQFF. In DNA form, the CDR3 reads TGCGCCAGCAGCTTGTCCCAACTAGCGGATACTCATGAGCAGTTCTTC.